This T cell receptor beta chain was recorded in a study of blood T cells in healthy people across ages. Roughly 10 milliliters of peripheral blood were drawn from each donor. V was clipped by 5 bases and J by 2 bases; unmatched bases: 11. CDR3 length equals 17 residues. The germline CDR1 and CDR2 sequences are SGHAT and FQDESV (reference sequence). Study findings and constraints: Diversity was higher, and naive CD4+ cells more numerous, in long-lived donors than in aged donors.

In the case of this clonotype: Antigen: not known.

Alongside a J-beta primer mix, a sample-barcoded 5' primer served in a second PCR lasting roughly 7 to 12 cycles. Template switching added a 12-random-nucleotide identifier to every cDNA molecule. The yield of each sample was at least 3 million CDR3-containing paired-end reads. TCRdb re-called the 5' RACE reads with MiXCR, one entry per CDR3 protein. The sample yields 1.5 million to 2 million distinct CDR3 sequences, around 36% seen once. The TCR sequence derives from a woman aged 30 to 39 in good health. This chain links TRBV11-1 with TRBJ2-1; 8 nucleotides align to TRBD2. Source material: blood. For the CDR3, the DNA is TGTGCCAGCAGCCGCAGCTCCACGGGACTAGCCTACAATGAGCAGTTCTTC. This sequence encodes CASSRSSTGLAYNEQFF. Together with reference TRBV11-1 and TRBJ2-1, the CDR3 gives the full variable domain: EAEVAQSPRYKITEKSQAVAFWCDPISGHATLYWYRQILGQGPELLVQFQDESVVDDSQLPKDRFSAERLKGVDSTLKIQPAELGDSAMYLCASSRSSTGLAYNEQFFGPGTRLTVL.